Listed here is a single T cell receptor (beta chain). As yet, its antigen is unknown. A read error may account for a junction end that differs from germline. Investigators reverse transcribed all isolated RNA, so they sequenced expressed TCRB transcripts. This table comes from immunoSEQ multiplex PCR, and its TCRdb copy is limited to in-frame clones, with some not included. This sample has about 120,000 clones; about 17% occur once, and the top ten carry approximately 2.2%. This entry comes from a study of beta chain features in type 1 diabetes. The study's findings and limits: The study found moderately but significantly shorter TCRB CDR3s in all four CD4+ subsets of Type 1 diabetes patients.

The sequencing sample was made of central memory CD4+ T cells from blood. This TCR came from a man aged 30 to 39 with type 1 diabetes.

CDR3 nucleotide sequence: TGTGCCAGCAGTCTAGCAACGAGGCCTGGGGTTTTT. Translated: CASSLATRPGVF. The V gene is TRBV5-6, the J gene TRBJ1-3; no clear D gene. In germline, CDR1 is SGHDT, CDR2 YYEEEE. The CDR3 is 12 residues long. Combining the CDR3 with reference TRBV5-6 and TRBJ1-3 gives the whole variable domain DAGVTQSPTHLIKTRGQQVTLRCSPKSGHDTVSWYQQALGQGPQFIFQYYEEEERQRGNFPDRFSGHQFPNYSSELNVNALLLGDSALYLCASSLATRPGVFGEGSWLTVV.